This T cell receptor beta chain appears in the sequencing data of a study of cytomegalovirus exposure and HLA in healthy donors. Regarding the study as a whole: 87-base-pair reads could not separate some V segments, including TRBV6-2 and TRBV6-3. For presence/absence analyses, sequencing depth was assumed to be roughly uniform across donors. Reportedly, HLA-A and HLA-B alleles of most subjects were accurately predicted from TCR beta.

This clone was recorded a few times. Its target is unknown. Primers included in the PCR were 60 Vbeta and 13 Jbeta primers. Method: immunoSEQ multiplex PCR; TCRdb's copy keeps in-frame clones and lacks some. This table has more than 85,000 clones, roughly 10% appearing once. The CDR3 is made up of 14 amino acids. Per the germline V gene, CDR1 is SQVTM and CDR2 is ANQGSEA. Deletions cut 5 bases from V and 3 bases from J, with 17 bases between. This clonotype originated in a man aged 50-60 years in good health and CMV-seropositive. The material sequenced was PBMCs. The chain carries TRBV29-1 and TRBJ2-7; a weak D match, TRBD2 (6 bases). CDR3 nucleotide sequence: TGCAGCGTTTATGTGGCGGGGCCAAGCTACGAGCAGTACTTC. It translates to CSVYVAGPSYEQYF.